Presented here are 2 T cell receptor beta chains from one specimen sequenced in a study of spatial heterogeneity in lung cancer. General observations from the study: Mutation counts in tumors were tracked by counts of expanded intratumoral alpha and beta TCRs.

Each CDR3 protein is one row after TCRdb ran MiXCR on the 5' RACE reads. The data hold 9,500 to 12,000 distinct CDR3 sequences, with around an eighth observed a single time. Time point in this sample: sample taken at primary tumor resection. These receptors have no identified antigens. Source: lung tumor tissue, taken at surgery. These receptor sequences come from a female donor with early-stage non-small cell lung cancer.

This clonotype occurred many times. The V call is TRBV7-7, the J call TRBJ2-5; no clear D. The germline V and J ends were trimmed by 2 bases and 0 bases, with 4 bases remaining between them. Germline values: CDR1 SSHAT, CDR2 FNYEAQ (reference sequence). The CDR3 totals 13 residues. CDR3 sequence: CASSLSYQETQYF. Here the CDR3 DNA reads TGTGCCAGCAGCTTATCTTACCAAGAGACCCAGTACTTC.

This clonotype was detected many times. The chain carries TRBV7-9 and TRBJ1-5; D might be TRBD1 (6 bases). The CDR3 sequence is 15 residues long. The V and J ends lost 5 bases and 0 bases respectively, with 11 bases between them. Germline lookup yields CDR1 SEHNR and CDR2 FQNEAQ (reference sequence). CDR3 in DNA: TGTGCCAGCAGCGACAACAGGGATAGCAATCAGCCCCAGCATTTT. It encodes CASSDNRDSNQPQHF.